This TCR beta chain was identified in a study of CD8+CD57+ T cells in acquired aplastic anemia. On the study more broadly: Mean yield of DNA from sorted CD4+ and CD8+ cells was 2.5 to 4 ug. The average read count for CD4+ cells in healthy donors was 8.5 million to 12 million.

At least ten counts were recorded for this clonotype. Its antigen is as yet unknown. The ends were cut back, 3 bases at V and 2 bases at J, with 19 bases in the middle. Per the germline V gene, CDR1 is KGHDR and CDR2 is SFDVKD. The CDR3 loop spans 17 amino acids. TCR beta VDJ combinations and CDR3 sequences were profiled from genomic DNA. MiXCR was run by TCRdb on the reads, yielding one entry per CDR3 protein. The sample yields some 200,000 distinct CDR3 sequences, around 32% seen once. Findings and caveats of the study: In common between the patients and the controls were some 28 CD8+ CDR3 sequences. No significant patient-versus-control difference appeared in CD8+ Simpson's diversity.

Sample: sorted CD4+, CD8+, or CD8+CD57+ T cells (not recorded which) from PBMCs. This clonotype was obtained from a human donor in good health, serving as a control. V is TRBV24-1 and J is TRBJ2-7; D is uncertain. The CDR3 here is CATSDPLLTDETYEQYF. The CDR3 DNA sequence: TGTGCCACCAGTGATCCCCTCCTGACTGATGAAACCTACGAGCAGTACTTC.